This T cell receptor beta chain was captured in a study of blood T cell repertoires in COVID-19. Study-level background: The analysed material was cDNA or gDNA that came from T cells, B-cell-depleted T cells, or PBMCs.

This CDR3 has 15 amino acids. The germline gives CDR1 MNHEY, CDR2 SVGAGI. V dropped 7 bases and J dropped 3; count of bases not matched to a gene: 8. The protocol was immunoSEQ multiplex PCR, while the TCRdb copy is restricted to in-frame clones and leaves out a portion. This repertoire shows 150,000 to 200,000 clones, roughly three quarters found once; its top ten account for roughly 9.4%. This clonotype originated in a woman between 45 and 60 years old with active or convalescent COVID-19. The sequencing sample was made of peripheral blood. The J gene is TRBJ1-3, the V gene TRBV6-5; 8 nucleotides align to TRBD1. CDR3 region: CASTLDRGNGNTIYF. CDR3 DNA: TGTGCCAGCACTCTCGACAGGGGAAATGGAAACACCATATATTTT.